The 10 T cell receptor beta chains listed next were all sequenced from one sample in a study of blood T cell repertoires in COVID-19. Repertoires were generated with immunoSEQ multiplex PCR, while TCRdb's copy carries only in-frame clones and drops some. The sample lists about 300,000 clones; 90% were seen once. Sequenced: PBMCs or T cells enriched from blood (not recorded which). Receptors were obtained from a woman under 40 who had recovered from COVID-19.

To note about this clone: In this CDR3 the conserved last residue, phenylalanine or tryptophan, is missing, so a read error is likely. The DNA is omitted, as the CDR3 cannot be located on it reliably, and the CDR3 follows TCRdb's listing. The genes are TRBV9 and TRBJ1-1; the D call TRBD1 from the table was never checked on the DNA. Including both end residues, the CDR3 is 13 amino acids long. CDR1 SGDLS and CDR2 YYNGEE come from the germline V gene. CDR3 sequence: CASSAPGDREGSE.

The CDR3 coding sequence is TGTGCCAGCAGTTCGGGACTAGCGGGAGATGAGCAGTTCTTC. This gives the protein CASSSGLAGDEQFF. The chain joins TRBV27 to TRBJ2-1, with 14 positions matching TRBD2. Germline loops: CDR1 MNHEY, CDR2 SMNVEV (reference sequence). J was trimmed by 8 bases and V by 4 bases; bases with no gene match: 1. The CDR3 extends over 14 amino acids.

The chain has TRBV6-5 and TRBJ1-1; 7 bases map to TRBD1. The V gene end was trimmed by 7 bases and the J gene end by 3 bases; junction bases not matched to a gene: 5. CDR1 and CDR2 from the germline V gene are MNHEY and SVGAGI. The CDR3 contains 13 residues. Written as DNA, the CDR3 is TGTGCCAGCACGAGCAGGGGGTACACTGAAGCTTTCTTT. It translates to CASTSRGYTEAFF.

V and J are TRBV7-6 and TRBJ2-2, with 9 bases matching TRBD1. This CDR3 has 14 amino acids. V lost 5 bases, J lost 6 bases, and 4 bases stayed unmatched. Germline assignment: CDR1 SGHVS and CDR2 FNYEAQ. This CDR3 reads CASSPGTGSGELFF. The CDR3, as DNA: TGTGCCAGCAGCCCCGGGACAGGGTCCGGGGAGCTGTTTTTT.

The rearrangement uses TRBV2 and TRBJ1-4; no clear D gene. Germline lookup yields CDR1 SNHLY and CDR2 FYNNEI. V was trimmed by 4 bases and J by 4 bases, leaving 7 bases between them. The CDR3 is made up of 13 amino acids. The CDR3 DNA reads TGTGCCAGCAGTGTACAGAATAATGAAAAACTGTTTTTT. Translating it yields CASSVQNNEKLFF.

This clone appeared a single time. The CDR3 bases are TGTGCCACCAGTGTTGGAGGGGGCGCGGGTAATGAGCAGTTCTTC. Translated, it gives CATSVGGGAGNEQFF. The chain uses TRBV24-1 and TRBJ2-1, with D perhaps matching TRBD1 (7 bases). In germline, CDR1 is KGHDR, CDR2 SFDVKD. The CDR3 spans 15 residues. V lost 5 bases and J 7 bases, leaving 17 bases between the germline ends.

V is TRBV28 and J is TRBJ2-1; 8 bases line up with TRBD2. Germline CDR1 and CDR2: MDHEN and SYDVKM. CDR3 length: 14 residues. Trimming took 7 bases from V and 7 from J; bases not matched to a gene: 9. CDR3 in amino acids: CASKLSGSRNEQFF. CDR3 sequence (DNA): TGTGCCAGCAAGTTGAGCGGGAGTCGTAATGAGCAGTTCTTC. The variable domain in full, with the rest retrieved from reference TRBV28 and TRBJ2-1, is DVKVTQSSRYLVKRTGEKVFLECVQDMDHENMFWYRQDPGLGLRLIYFSYDVKMKEKGDIPEGYSVSREKKERFSLILESASTNQTSMYLCASKLSGSRNEQFFGPGTRLTVL.

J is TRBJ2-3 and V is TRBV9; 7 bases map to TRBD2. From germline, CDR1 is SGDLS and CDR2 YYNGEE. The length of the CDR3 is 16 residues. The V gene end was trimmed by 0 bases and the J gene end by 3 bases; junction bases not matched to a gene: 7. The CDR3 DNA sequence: TGTGCCAGCAGCGTAGCGGCAGGGAGGGTGACAGATACGCAGTATTTT. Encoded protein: CASSVAAGRVTDTQYF.

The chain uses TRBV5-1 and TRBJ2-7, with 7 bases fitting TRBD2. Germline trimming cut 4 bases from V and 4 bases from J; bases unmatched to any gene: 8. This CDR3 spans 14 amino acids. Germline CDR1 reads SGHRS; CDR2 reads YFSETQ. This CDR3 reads CASSPGEGFYEQYF. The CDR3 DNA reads TGCGCCAGCAGCCCGGGGGAGGGCTTTTACGAGCAGTACTTC.

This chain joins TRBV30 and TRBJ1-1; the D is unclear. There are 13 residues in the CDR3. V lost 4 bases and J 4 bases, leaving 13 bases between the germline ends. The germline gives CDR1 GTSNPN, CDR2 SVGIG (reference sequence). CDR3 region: CAWNFGESTEAFF. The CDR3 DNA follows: TGTGCCTGGAACTTCGGGGAGAGCACTGAAGCTTTCTTT.